This T cell receptor (beta chain) was recovered during a study of T cell responses to AZD1222 COVID-19 vaccine (dated by TCRdb to about 2021). Some background on the complete study: AZD1222 recipients with second doses at about 4 weeks or about 12 weeks were pooled, because spike-specific TCR depth and breadth did not differ between schedules. TCR sequencing was performed for 230 to 250 trial participants, of whom about 200 were given two doses of AZD1222 and around 25 were given two doses of MenACWY control vaccine. Trial participants were enrolled by age into subgroups of 18-55, 56-69 and 70-plus years, and around 150, 28 and 57 TCR-sequenced participants, respectively, were included in these subgroups. General findings and caveats noted by the study authors: Conclusions about previously exposed vaccinees were limited because only a handful of AZD1222 recipients were SARS-CoV-2 seropositive at baseline. Vaccine-associated CD4 TCRs spanned the whole spike protein, with dominant responses in regions 160-218 and 743-854. Participants were mostly white British and included more females than males, and it was suggested by the authors that clonal diversity may have been underestimated. After two AZD1222 doses, spike-specific TCR breadth and depth were significantly higher than at day 0 and than in MenACWY recipients. The 56-69-year group was small, and its depth increase did not reach significance, likely because of low power. Because no samples from the day 14 peak response were available, repertoires could be characterized only after the peak T cell response. Reportedly, close to half of the unique spike-specific TCRs recognized epitopes lying outside the regions that are mutated in the B.1.351 and B.1.1.7 variants.

As regards this clone: Its specific antigen is unknown. It has no much larger one-base neighbor in the sample; base qualities were not kept.

The CDR3 regions of human TCRbeta chains were analyzed by immunosequencing. Concerning the study's data processing: Repertoire TCRs were checked for matches against a reference library of SARS-CoV-2-specific TCRs that had been generated using the MIRA antigen-specificity platform. Breadth was defined as the fraction of unique TCRs that were SARS-CoV-2-associated, and depth was defined as the fraction of total T cells that were SARS-CoV-2-associated. Using the MIRA data, each spike-specific TCR was assigned both to the spike region to which the TCR was reactive and to a CD4 or CD8 class. Log10-transformed breadth and depth values were compared by one-way ANOVA with Sidak's multiple comparisons tests. Here the immuneACCESS table is served through TCRdb, limited to in-frame sequences with V and J called. Missing clones are a known gap in these copies; in checked studies unresolved V genes cover under half, and the rest lacks a known reason. D and trimming were read from the DNA, whereas the V and J calls and clone size are those reported in that table. For this sample there are under 150,000 clones; about nine tenths appear just once. Around 7.2% of the sample belongs to the ten largest clones.

The intended sense of this specimen's time point label: baseline before first vaccination. Vaccinee samples were obtained from the UK trials COV001 and COV002, which included a single-blind randomized controlled phase 2/3 trial of AZD1222 (ChAdOx1 nCoV-19) in healthy adults. For TCRbeta chain sequencing, PBMC samples from trial participants were taken at day 0 and at day 28 after the second dose. CDR1 and CDR2 are drawn from the germline V gene (reference sequence): LNHDA, SQIVND. Germline trimming amounts to 2 bases on V and 1 base on J, with 2 as the count of junction bases outside the gene matches. The CDR3 runs 16 residues from the cysteine to the phenylalanine. Here the CDR3 DNA is all that survives: 48 bases in frame from base 1.

The chain was built from TRBV19 and TRBJ2-3, with 11 middle bases fitting TRBD2. The input for sequencing was peripheral blood, taken on day 0 of AZD1222 vaccination. The origin of this receptor is an adult in good health. The DNA reads as follows: TGTGCCAGTAGTATAAAGGGACTAGCGGGCACAGATACGCAGTATTTT. Its coded protein is CASSIKGLAGTDTQYF.